One sample yielded the 25 T cell receptor beta chains listed below, sequenced in a study of T cell repertoires in cytomegalovirus infection. TCRdb redid the calling of the reads with MiXCR, one entry per CDR3 protein. The sample holds 200,000 to 300,000 distinct CDR3 sequences; roughly 10% are singletons and the top ten take more than 12%. Material: PBMCs. The receptor set was obtained from a human donor in good health (CMV status not recorded). Some clones in this sample may be carry-over from other donors' samples.

The rearrangement links TRBV19 to TRBJ1-3, with TRBD1 matching over 7 bases. The CDR3 consists of 14 residues. The V and J ends lost 9 bases and 2 bases, in that order; junction bases with no gene match: 7. Germline loops: CDR1 LNHDA, CDR2 SQIVND (reference sequence). The CDR3: CASLRDSTGNTIYF. CDR3 DNA: TGTGCCAGCCTGCGGGACAGTACTGGAAACACCATATATTTT.

This clonotype was found many times. V is TRBV7-2 and J is TRBJ2-7; no reliable D call. Deletions cut 4 bases from V and 5 bases from J, with 9 bases between. Germline CDR1 reads SGHTA; CDR2 reads FQGNSA. This CDR3 contains 12 residues. The CDR3 DNA sequence: TGTGCCAGCAGCTCGGGCCGGCACGAGCAGTACTTC. Encoded protein: CASSSGRHEQYF. Drawing the rest from reference TRBV7-2 and TRBJ2-7, the complete variable domain is GAGVSQSPSNKVTEKGKDVELRCDPISGHTALYWYRQSLGQGLEFLIYFQGNSAPDKSGLPSDRFSAERTGGSVSTLTIQRTQQEDSAVYLCASSSGRHEQYFGPGTRLTVT.

The chain is built from TRBV7-2 and TRBJ2-1, with D possibly TRBD2 on 8 matching bases. The germline V gene encodes CDR1 SGHTA and CDR2 FQGNSA. V shed 7 bases and J shed 4 bases, with 17 bases lying between them. The CDR3 totals 15 residues. CDR3: CASTSGRGLYNEQFF. The CDR3 nucleotides read TGTGCCAGCACCTCCGGGAGGGGGCTTTACAATGAGCAGTTCTTC.

There are many counts of this clonotype. V and J are TRBV7-7 and TRBJ1-4; 9 positions match TRBD1. Germline lookup yields CDR1 SSHAT and CDR2 FNYEAQ (reference sequence). The CDR3 extends over 15 amino acids. V was clipped by 5 bases and J by 8 bases; unmatched bases: 9. This chain's CDR3 is CASSPGTGIREKLFF. The CDR3 nucleotides are TGTGCCAGCAGCCCTGGGACAGGGATCAGGGAAAAACTGTTTTTT.

This clonotype turned up a few times. This rearrangement joins TRBV14 to TRBJ2-6; D ambiguous. Germline-derived CDR1 and CDR2 are SGHDN and FVKESK. Trimming removed 3 bases at V and 0 bases at J, with 12 bases between. The CDR3 sequence is 17 residues long. CDR3 nucleotide sequence: TGTGCCAGCAGCCAGCTCGGGTCGAACTCTGGGGCCAACGTCCTGACTTTC. Protein sequence: CASSQLGSNSGANVLTF.

This clonotype was detected a few times. The chain is built from TRBV19 and TRBJ2-5, with TRBD2 as a possible D gene (5 bases). The V gene lost 1 base and the J gene lost 5 bases, with 20 bases spanning the gap. The CDR3 contains 17 residues. In germline, CDR1 is LNHDA, CDR2 SQIVND (reference sequence). The CDR3 is CASSIVVGLRSWETQYF. In DNA, the CDR3 is TGTGCCAGTAGTATAGTGGTTGGACTTCGGTCCTGGGAGACCCAGTACTTC.

This clonotype was counted at least ten times. The rearrangement uses TRBV28 and TRBJ2-7, with 7 nucleotides matching TRBD1. CDR3 length equals 16 residues. V dropped 6 bases and J dropped 3; count of bases not matched to a gene: 14. CDR1 and CDR2 from the germline V gene are MDHEN and SYDVKM. CDR3 amino acids: CASSSVRAGGSYEQYF. CDR3 nucleotide sequence: TGTGCCAGCAGCTCTGTCAGGGCAGGGGGTAGCTACGAGCAGTACTTC.

This clonotype has at least ten counts. CDR3 sequence: CASSVTRGVDEQYF. CDR3 coding DNA: TGTGCCAGCAGCGTAACACGGGGGGTCGACGAGCAGTACTTC. The chain employs TRBV7-2 and TRBJ2-7, with TRBD2 identical over 7 bases. The junction had 9 bases not matched to a gene; V was cut back by 5 bases and J by 5 bases. Germline V lookup: CDR1 SGHTA, CDR2 FQGNSA. The CDR3 has 14 residues.

This clonotype came up many times. The chain combines TRBV25-1 with TRBJ1-1; D gene uncertain. Germline loops: CDR1 MGHDK, CDR2 SYGVNS. This CDR3 is built from 13 residues. V gave up 4 bases and J gave up 3 bases, with 9 bases separating them. The CDR3 bases are TGTGCCAGCAGTGGAGTTGGGTACACTGAAGCTTTCTTT. Translating gives CASSGVGYTEAFF.

The sample holds many counts of this clonotype. This rearrangement joins TRBV7-2 to TRBJ2-5; TRBD2 matches at 9 bases. CDR3 length: 14 residues. V shed 1 base, J shed 4 bases, and the junction held 1 base outside the gene matches. From germline, CDR1 is SGHTA and CDR2 FQGNSA. The CDR3, as DNA: TGTGCCAGCAGCTTAGTGCGGGGGGGAGAGACCCAGTACTTC. Translated, it gives CASSLVRGGETQYF.

This clonotype occurred a few times. The CDR3, as DNA: TGTGCCACCGATTGGGGGCGGGGGGCGAGGACCGGGGAGCTGTTTTTT. Residues: CATDWGRGARTGELFF. The V call is TRBV12-3 or TRBV12-4, the J call TRBJ2-2; 8 bases fit TRBD2. The CDR3 is made up of 16 amino acids. The J segment lost 5 bases and the V segment lost 10 bases, leaving 15 bases of the junction unmatched.

This clonotype was picked up many times. V gene TRBV5-1 combines with J gene TRBJ2-7, with a tentative D call TRBD1 (5 bases). Germline CDR1 SGHRS, CDR2 YFSETQ. The CDR3 runs 16 residues. The V end was cut by 0 bases, the J end by 3 bases, with 16 bases between. CDR3 residues: CASSLASGKGLYEQYF. CDR3 nucleotide sequence: TGCGCCAGCAGCTTGGCGTCAGGGAAAGGGCTCTACGAGCAGTACTTC.

A few counts support this clonotype. V usage is TRBV18 and J usage is TRBJ2-5, with D unresolved. This CDR3 comprises 13 residues. The germline CDR1 and CDR2 sequences are KGHSH and LQKENI. The V gene lost 1 base and the J gene lost 4 bases, with 7 bases spanning the gap. The CDR3 sequence is CASSPQLRETQYF. As DNA, the CDR3 is TGTGCCAGCTCACCACAACTTCGAGAGACCCAGTACTTC.

This clonotype was recorded at least ten times. This sequence joins TRBV7-9 and TRBJ1-2; D remains ambiguous. Germline V lookup: CDR1 SEHNR, CDR2 FQNEAQ (reference sequence). V was trimmed by 6 bases and J by 5 bases, leaving 7 bases between them. The CDR3 loop spans 11 amino acids. CDR3 in DNA: TGTGCCAGCAGTCCTCCTTATGGCTACACCTTC. Translated, it gives CASSPPYGYTF.

This clonotype came up many times. The chain combines TRBV7-2 with TRBJ1-1; possible D gene TRBD1, 6 bases. There are 13 residues in the CDR3. From germline, CDR1 is SGHTA and CDR2 FQGNSA. V was clipped by 2 bases and J by 10 bases, with 14 bases between them. The CDR3 is CASSLIRGNLAFF. CDR3 sequence (DNA): TGTGCCAGCAGCTTAATCAGGGGTAATTTAGCTTTCTTT.

This clonotype occurred many times. The V call is TRBV7-6, the J call TRBJ1-5; no clear D. CDR1 SGHVS and CDR2 FNYEAQ come from the germline V gene. Trimming took off 0 bases at V and 5 bases at J, with 5 bases between the two ends. This CDR3 is built from 13 residues. In nucleotides, the CDR3 is TGTGCCAGCAGCTTAGCGAGTGATCAGCCCCAGCATTTT. Its translation: CASSLASDQPQHF.

The chain recombines TRBV5-1 with TRBJ1-5; D is unclear. V was pared by 4 bases and J by 5 bases, with 13 bases between. This CDR3 region has 14 residues. Per germline, CDR1 SGHRS and CDR2 YFSETQ. In DNA, the CDR3 is TGCGCCAGCAGCCCTGGTCATCCGGATCAGCCCCAGCATTTT. Encoded protein: CASSPGHPDQPQHF.

This clonotype was found many times. The rearrangement links TRBV20-1 to TRBJ2-1; TRBD2 matches at 7 bases. Germline CDR1 is DFQATT and CDR2 is SNEGSKA (reference sequence). CDR3 length equals 12 residues. The ends lost 8 bases at V and 1 base at J; junction bases unmatched: 2. CDR3 in DNA: TGCAGTAAGCGGGGTTCCTACAATGAGCAGTTCTTC. As protein: CSKRGSYNEQFF.

This clonotype has at least ten counts. The chain combines TRBV6-2 or TRBV6-3 with TRBJ1-1; a possible D gene is TRBD1 (6 bases). The CDR3 has 15 residues. Germline CDR1 is MNHEY and CDR2 is SVGEGT. With 0 bases removed from V and 5 bases from J, the gap between germline ends came to 13 bases. The CDR3 region has the DNA TGTGCCAGCAGTTACTCCACAGGGAGAGGGACTGAAGCTTTCTTT. This gives the protein CASSYSTGRGTEAFF.

V and J are TRBV30 and TRBJ1-1; D is possibly TRBD1 (6 bases). This CDR3 is 16 amino acids long. CDR1 is GTSNPN and CDR2 is SVGIG in the germline V gene (reference sequence). V lost 3 bases, J lost 0 bases, and 17 bases lay in between. CDR3 DNA sequence: TGTGCCTGGAGGGCCCACAGGGTCAGCATGAACACTGAAGCTTTCTTT. Protein: CAWRAHRVSMNTEAFF.

This clonotype was counted at least ten times. The genes are TRBV6-1 and TRBJ1-3; TRBD1 is a possible D gene (6 bases). This CDR3 comprises 15 residues. V was cut by 6 bases and J by 2 bases, with 14 bases left in between. From germline, CDR1 is MNHNS and CDR2 SASEGT. This chain's CDR3 is CASRPTGTAGNTIYF. CDR3 bases: TGTGCCAGCAGGCCCACAGGGACGGCTGGAAACACCATATATTTT.

V is TRBV6-2 or TRBV6-3 and J is TRBJ1-1; D uncertain. V lost 4 bases and J 6 bases, leaving 9 bases between the germline ends. This CDR3 region has 12 residues. Germline lookup yields CDR1 MNHEY and CDR2 SVGEGT. The CDR3 protein is CASSFSSAEAFF. Here the CDR3 DNA reads TGTGCCAGCAGTTTTTCCTCAGCTGAAGCTTTCTTT.

This clonotype occurred many times. CDR3 coding DNA: TGTGCCAGCAGCTTCGGACTAGCGCTATACAATGAGCAGTTCTTC. Residues: CASSFGLALYNEQFF. The genes are TRBV7-3 and TRBJ2-1; 9 bases match TRBD2. The CDR3 is 15 residues long. J lost 4 bases, V lost 3 bases, and 4 bases had no gene match. The germline V gene encodes CDR1 SGHTA and CDR2 FQGTGA.

The V call is TRBV23-1, the J call TRBJ2-1, with a possible D match to TRBD1 (6 bases). TRBV23-1 qualifies as an ORF whose function is uncertain. The CDR3 loop spans 13 amino acids. Trimming cost V 10 bases and J 2 bases, with 12 bases left between them. CDR3 loop: CATGTSPYNEQFF. The CDR3 bases are TGCGCCACCGGGACATCCCCCTACAATGAGCAGTTCTTC.

This clonotype was observed many times. The chain couples TRBV6-6 to TRBJ1-5; possibly TRBD1 for D (5 bases). The CDR3 runs 18 residues. V was pared by 6 bases and J by 1 base, with 22 bases between. CDR1 and CDR2 from the germline V gene are MNHNY and SVGAGI (reference sequence). The CDR3 DNA follows: TGTGCCAGCAGCCCCAAAATGTCGGGGACGGGGAGCAATCAGCCCCAGCATTTT. Encoded protein: CASSPKMSGTGSNQPQHF.